This TCR beta chain was identified in a study of long-term antiretroviral therapy in people with HIV. Assay version v3.0 of immunoSEQ was used, and it was run at survey level. The table came from immunoSEQ multiplex PCR; TCRdb's copy has only in-frame clones and leaves some out. The sample holds roughly 21,000 clones; 80% to 85% are singletons and the top ten take about 6%. Sequencing used unsorted PBMCs, obtained 0.2 years after starting antiretroviral therapy. This receptor was taken from a woman aged 25 to 39 with HIV.

The CDR3 reads CASSPRQREETQYF. CDR3 coding DNA: TGTGCCAGCTCACCAAGACAGAGGGAAGAGACCCAGTACTTC. This chain joins TRBV18 and TRBJ2-5; tentatively, D is TRBD1 or TRBD2 (5 bases each). Germline-derived CDR1 and CDR2 are KGHSH and LQKENI. Trimming stripped 2 bases from V and 3 bases from J, with 10 bases between. The CDR3 sequence is 14 residues long. The complete variable domain, with remaining parts taken from reference TRBV18 and TRBJ2-5, reads NAGVMQNPRHLVRRRGQEARLRCSPMKGHSHVYWYRQLPEEGLKFMVYLQKENIIDESGMPKERFSAEFPKEGPSILRIQQVVRGDSAAYFCASSPRQREETQYFGPGTRLLVL.